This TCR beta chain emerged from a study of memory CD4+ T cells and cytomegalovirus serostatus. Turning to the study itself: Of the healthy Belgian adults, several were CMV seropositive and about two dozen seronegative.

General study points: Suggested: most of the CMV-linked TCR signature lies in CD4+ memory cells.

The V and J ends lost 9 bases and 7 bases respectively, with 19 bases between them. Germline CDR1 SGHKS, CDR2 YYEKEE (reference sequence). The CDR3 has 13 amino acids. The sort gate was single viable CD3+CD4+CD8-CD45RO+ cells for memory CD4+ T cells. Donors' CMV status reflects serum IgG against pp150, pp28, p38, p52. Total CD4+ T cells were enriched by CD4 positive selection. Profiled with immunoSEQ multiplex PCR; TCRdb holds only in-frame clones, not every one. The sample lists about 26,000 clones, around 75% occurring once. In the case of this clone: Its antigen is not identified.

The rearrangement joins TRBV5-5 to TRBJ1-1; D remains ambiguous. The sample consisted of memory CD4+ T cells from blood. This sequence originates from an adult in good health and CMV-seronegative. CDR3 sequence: CATRQAAVGEAFF. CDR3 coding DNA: TGTGCCACCCGCCAGGCAGCGGTAGGTGAAGCTTTCTTT.